This is a list of T cell receptor beta chains from one sample in a study of identical twins. MiXCR was run by TCRdb on the 5' RACE reads, yielding one entry per CDR3 protein. Of 300,000 to 400,000 distinct CDR3 sequences in the sample, 8.5% to 10% were seen once. Sequences were obtained from naive T cells sorted from blood. The source of these receptors is a woman aged 50 to 60 in good health. The CDR3 runs from the conserved cysteine through the conserved F or W. Fields, in order: J gene, D gene, clone size, V gene, CDR3 protein, CDR3 DNA. The D gene is left open where the match is weak. A row's size may be missing; if present it is once, few, many or a size class.

TRBJ2-7 TRBD1 - TRBV16 CASSPTPGTGNVYEQYF TGTGCCAGCAGCCCGACCCCAGGGACAGGGAACGTCTACGAGCAGTACTTC
TRBJ2-1 TRBD2 many TRBV7-8 CASSKRGSSYNEQFF TGTGCCAGCAGCAAGCGGGGTAGCTCCTACAATGAGCAGTTCTTC
TRBJ2-6 TRBD1 many TRBV10-3 CAITQTGLTGANVLTF TGTGCCATCACACAGACAGGGCTAACCGGGGCCAACGTCCTGACTTTC
TRBJ1-1 - - TRBV12-5 CASGLASKDSMDTEAFF TGTGCTAGTGGTTTGGCCTCAAAGGACAGTATGGACACTGAAGCTTTCTTT
TRBJ1-5 TRBD1 many TRBV5-6 CASSPGTGASNQPQHF TGTGCCAGCAGCCCTGGGACAGGAGCGTCCAATCAGCCCCAGCATTTT
TRBJ2-7 - - TRBV4-1 CASSQDRAGDSYEQYF TGCGCCAGCAGCCAAGATCGGGCAGGGGATTCATACGAGCAGTACTTC
TRBJ1-4 - many TRBV6-6 CASSRREEKLFF TGTGCCAGCAGCCGGAGAGAGGAAAAACTGTTTTTT
TRBJ2-3 - few TRBV4-1 CASSRDSWGTDTQYF TGCGCCAGCAGCCGAGACTCCTGGGGCACAGATACGCAGTATTTT
TRBJ1-1 - - TRBV28 CASSLWNGGGEAFF TGTGCCAGCAGTTTATGGAACGGGGGGGGTGAAGCTTTCTTT
TRBJ2-2 - few TRBV20-1 CSARPPTGELFF TGCAGTGCTAGGCCCCCCACCGGGGAGCTGTTTTTT
TRBJ1-4 - - TRBV18 CASSPTRNEKLFF TGTGCCAGCTCACCGACAAGAAATGAAAAACTGTTTTTT
TRBJ2-1 TRBD2 - TRBV27 CASSFPGTTRNEQFF TGTGCCAGCAGTTTCCCGGGGACTACCAGAAATGAGCAGTTCTTC
TRBJ2-7 TRBD2 few TRBV5-4 CASSLVPPSGASYEQYF TGTGCCAGCAGCTTGGTCCCCCCCAGCGGGGCCTCCTACGAGCAGTACTTC
TRBJ1-3 - many TRBV20-1 CSARAPGGSIRNTIYF TGCAGTGCTAGAGCCCCGGGCGGCAGTATAAGAAACACCATATATTTT
TRBJ2-5 TRBD2 - TRBV29-1 CSVEGREGAETQYF TGCAGCGTTGAGGGGCGGGAGGGCGCGGAGACCCAGTACTTC
TRBJ2-4 TRBD1 few TRBV5-5 CASSLPGQGRLGVQNIQYF TGTGCCAGCAGTCTTCCGGGACAGGGGAGGCTTGGAGTCCAAAACATTCAGTACTTC
TRBJ2-3 TRBD2 - TRBV11-2 CASSPKRGRGADTQYF TGTGCCAGCAGCCCCAAGCGGGGCCGCGGGGCAGATACGCAGTATTTT
TRBJ1-1 - - TRBV4-1 CASSQVRPSGSTEAFF TGCGCCAGCAGCCAAGTTCGGCCGTCGGGGAGCACTGAAGCTTTCTTT
TRBJ2-1 - few TRBV5-1 CASSRGGDEQFF TGCGCCAGCAGCAGGGGGGGCGATGAGCAGTTCTTC
TRBJ2-2 TRBD2 few TRBV29-1 CSAGTSGELFF TGCAGCGCCGGGACTAGTGGGGAGCTGTTTTTT
TRBJ2-7 TRBD2 few TRBV9 CASSVEPSGRANDEQYF TGTGCCAGCAGCGTAGAGCCTAGCGGGAGGGCCAACGACGAGCAGTACTTC
TRBJ2-7 TRBD1 many TRBV2 CASKRQGGYEQYF TGTGCCAGCAAGAGACAGGGGGGCTACGAGCAGTACTTC
TRBJ2-7 TRBD2 many TRBV4-1 CASSQALAGTYEQYF TGCGCCAGCAGCCAAGCCCTAGCGGGAACCTACGAGCAGTACTTC